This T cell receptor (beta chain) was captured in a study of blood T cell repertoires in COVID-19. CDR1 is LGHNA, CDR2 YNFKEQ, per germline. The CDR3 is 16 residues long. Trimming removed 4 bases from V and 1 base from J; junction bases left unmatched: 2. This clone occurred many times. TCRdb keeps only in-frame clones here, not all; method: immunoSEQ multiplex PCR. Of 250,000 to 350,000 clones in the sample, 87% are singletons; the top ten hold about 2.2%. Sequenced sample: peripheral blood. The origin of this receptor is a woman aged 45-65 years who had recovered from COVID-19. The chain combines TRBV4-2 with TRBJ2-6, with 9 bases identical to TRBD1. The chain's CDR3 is CASSPGQGSGANVLTF. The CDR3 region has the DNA TGTGCCAGCAGCCCAGGACAGGGGTCTGGGGCCAACGTCCTGACTTTC.